One sample yielded the 2 T cell receptor beta chains listed below, sequenced in a study of blood T cell repertoires in COVID-19. Profiled with immunoSEQ multiplex PCR; TCRdb holds only in-frame clones, not every one. The sample contains 330,000 or so clones, roughly 87% of which appear only once. The sequencing sample was made of PBMCs or T cells enriched from blood (not recorded which). Receptor source: a woman in her 30s who had recovered from COVID-19.

This clone appeared a few times. V usage is TRBV25-1 and J usage is TRBJ1-2; weak D call: TRBD1 (5 bases). Germline CDR1 reads MGHDK; CDR2 reads SYGVNS. This CDR3 spans 14 amino acids. V lost 1 base and J lost 6, with 12 bases in between. CDR3 residues: CASSEFAGRDGYTF. The CDR3 DNA reads as TGTGCCAGCAGTGAATTCGCAGGGAGGGATGGCTACACCTTC.

The chain is built from TRBV11-2 and TRBJ1-3; maybe TRBD1 (5 bases). Trimming left V 0 bases short and J 4 bases short, with 13 bases between. This CDR3 has 16 amino acids. Germline CDR1 reads SGHAT; CDR2 reads FQNNGV. CDR3 in DNA: TGTGCCAGCAGCTTAGATCGCGGGACTTTAGGAAACACCATATATTTT. Its protein is CASSLDRGTLGNTIYF.